The 26 T cell receptor beta chains reported below all come from one sample, sequenced in a study of OX40 agonist ivuxolimab in advanced cancers. Some clones are missing from TCRdb's copy, which holds only in-frame ones; the method was immunoSEQ multiplex PCR. The sample includes over 60,000 clones, 85% seen only once; the top ten take under 4.5%. This specimen was CD4+ or CD8+ T cells sorted from blood, taken in a trial of the OX40 agonist ivuxolimab. These receptors all come from an adult with an advanced solid tumor such as melanoma, head and neck, liver or kidney cancer.

CDR3 nucleotide sequence: TGTGCCAGCAGAAAGGGACAGGGGAGGATGGATGAGCAGTTCTTC. Its protein product is CASRKGQGRMDEQFF. The chain joins TRBV28 to TRBJ2-1; 10 nucleotides line up with TRBD1. V lost 6 bases and J lost 8; bases outside the gene matches: 10. Looked up from germline, CDR1 is MDHEN and CDR2 is SYDVKM. This CDR3 region has 15 residues.

With regard to this clone: One end of the junction varies from germline; a read error may be responsible. The gene calls are TRBV19 and TRBJ2-7; 8 bases agree with TRBD2. Per the germline V gene, CDR1 is LNHDA and CDR2 is SQIVND (reference sequence). The CDR3 runs 14 residues. CDR3 protein: CASSIGLASSEQYF. CDR3 sequence (DNA): TGTGCCAGTAGTATTGGACTAGCTTCCTCCGAGCAGTACTTC.

The chain recombines TRBV29-1 with TRBJ2-7; possibly TRBD2 for D (6 bases). The germline CDR1 and CDR2 sequences are SQVTM and ANQGSEA. V shed 3 bases and J shed 8 bases, with 20 bases lying between them. The CDR3 contains 14 residues. CDR3 in DNA: TGCAGCGTTGAGACCGGGACTGTAGCTACGAAGCAGTACTTC. The encoded protein is CSVETGTVATKQYF.

This clone has just one count. This chain joins TRBV5-1 and TRBJ2-7; D might be TRBD1 or TRBD2, each matching 5 bases. Trimming shortened V by 3 bases and J by 2 bases, and 12 bases separated the two germline ends. Germline lookup yields CDR1 SGHRS and CDR2 YFSETQ. The CDR3 totals 14 residues. The DNA for the CDR3 is TGCGCCAGCAGCTCTGGGACGAACACCTACGAGCAGTACTTC. Protein sequence: CASSSGTNTYEQYF.

There are a few counts of this clone. This chain connects TRBV27 to TRBJ2-6; D call uncertain. CDR1 and CDR2 from the germline V gene are MNHEY and SMNVEV (reference sequence). The CDR3 spans 14 residues. V was pared by 8 bases and J by 2 bases, with 10 bases between. CDR3 protein: CASLMWAGANVLTF. The CDR3 coding sequence is TGTGCCAGCCTTATGTGGGCTGGGGCCAACGTCCTGACTTTC.

This clone was counted once. The chain uses TRBV28 and TRBJ2-5, with D possibly matching TRBD1 (7 bases). CDR1 is MDHEN and CDR2 is SYDVKM in the germline V gene. The CDR3 consists of 15 residues. Trimming removed 5 bases from V and 4 bases from J, with 17 bases in between. This chain's CDR3 is CASSRGEAGGETQYF. As DNA, the CDR3 is TGTGCCAGCAGTCGTGGGGAGGCAGGGGGAGAGACCCAGTACTTC.

V usage is TRBV6-6 and J usage is TRBJ2-3, with TRBD2 matching 11 bases. This CDR3 has 16 amino acids. Looked up from germline, CDR1 is MNHNY and CDR2 is SVGAGI (reference sequence). V lost 5 bases to trimming and J lost 0 bases; unmatched junction nucleotides: 4. The CDR3 DNA reads TGTGCCAGCAGTGGGGGACTAGCGGCTAGCACAGATACGCAGTATTTT. This codes for CASSGGLAASTDTQYF.

This CDR3 is CASSEVSLFAGNGYTF. The CDR3 DNA reads as TGTGCCAGCAGTGAGGTCTCCTTATTTGCGGGCAATGGCTACACCTTC. The V call is TRBV6-1, the J call TRBJ1-2, with no clear D. Germline V gene sequence: CDR1 MNHNS, CDR2 SASEGT. CDR3 length equals 16 residues. Trimming shortened V by 3 bases and J by 6 bases, and 20 bases separated the two germline ends.

The chain links TRBV7-9 to TRBJ1-5, with TRBD1 matching 9 bases. In germline, CDR1 is SEHNR, CDR2 FQNEAQ (reference sequence). There are 15 residues in the CDR3. J gave up 6 bases and V 5 bases, and 8 bases lay outside the gene matches. This chain's CDR3 is CASSLGQGGSQPQHF. The CDR3 DNA reads TGTGCCAGCAGCCTGGGACAGGGAGGGAGTCAGCCCCAGCATTTT.

V is TRBV10-3 and J is TRBJ1-1; no reliable D call. The CDR3 spans 13 residues. V gave up 2 bases and J gave up 3 bases, with 7 bases separating them. Looked up from germline, CDR1 is ENHRY and CDR2 is SYGVKD. The CDR3 protein is CAISENSYTEAFF. The CDR3, as DNA: TGTGCCATCAGTGAGAACAGCTACACTGAAGCTTTCTTT.

By its share, this clone is medium-sized (0.01 to 0.1%). The chain is built from TRBV10-3 and TRBJ2-7, with D perhaps matching TRBD1 or TRBD2 (5 bases each). The V gene's germline CDR1 is ENHRY and CDR2 SYGVKD. This CDR3 is 16 amino acids long. V lost 3 bases and J 5 bases, leaving 20 bases between the germline ends. CDR3 nucleotide sequence: TGTGCCATCAGTGATTCCGGGACCCGAGGCTCTAACGAGCAGTACTTC. This gives the protein CAISDSGTRGSNEQYF.

V gene TRBV5-1 combines with J gene TRBJ2-2; the match to TRBD2 covers 9 bases. This CDR3 has 15 amino acids. Looked up from germline, CDR1 is SGHRS and CDR2 is YFSETQ. Trimming took 4 bases from V and 4 from J; bases not matched to a gene: 5. CDR3 bases: TGCGCCAGCAGCCCGGGACTAGCCGGCACCGGGGAGCTGTTTTTT. Translating it yields CASSPGLAGTGELFF.

The rearrangement uses TRBV28 and TRBJ1-1, with TRBD1 as a possible D gene (5 bases). V was trimmed by 11 bases and J by 5 bases, leaving 18 bases between them. The CDR3 contains 13 residues. Per germline, CDR1 MDHEN and CDR2 SYDVKM. The CDR3 nucleotides read TGTGCCTGCGCAGGGCAGAGGTGGACTGAAGCTTTCTTT. Amino acid sequence: CACAGQRWTEAFF. The variable domain in full, completed from reference TRBV28 and TRBJ1-1, reads DVKVTQSSRYLVKRTGEKVFLECVQDMDHENMFWYRQDPGLGLRLIYFSYDVKMKEKGDIPEGYSVSREKKERFSLILESASTNQTSMYLCACAGQRWTEAFFGQGTRLTVV.

The chain couples TRBV11-2 to TRBJ1-1; D not certain. Germline CDR1 reads SGHAT; CDR2 reads FQNNGV. The germline V and J ends were trimmed by 7 bases and 1 base, with 13 bases remaining between them. The CDR3 is 14 residues long. The CDR3 spells CASTSTAGNTEAFF. Here the CDR3 DNA reads TGTGCCAGCACCTCCACCGCAGGGAACACTGAAGCTTTCTTT.

This clone has more than one count but fewer than ten. This chain links TRBV7-2 with TRBJ1-5; 7 bases agree with TRBD1. Trimming removed 4 bases from V and 5 bases from J; junction bases left unmatched: 8. This CDR3 region has 15 residues. Germline CDR1 SGHTA, CDR2 FQGNSA. CDR3 sequence (DNA): TGTGCCAGCAGCTGGTACTCAGGGGGGGATCAGCCCCAGCATTTT. Protein: CASSWYSGGDQPQHF.

The chain employs TRBV7-9 and TRBJ1-5; TRBD1 is a possible D gene (6 bases). V shed 6 bases and J shed 3 bases, with 12 bases lying between them. Germline lookup yields CDR1 SEHNR and CDR2 FQNEAQ (reference sequence). The CDR3 has 14 residues. CDR3 sequence (DNA): TGTGCCAGCAGTTTCCAGGGGACCAATCAGCCCCAGCATTTT. This sequence encodes CASSFQGTNQPQHF.

This clone came up a few times. The CDR3 loop reads CASSSGQGGNTEAFF. The CDR3 DNA follows: TGTGCCAGTAGTAGTGGGCAGGGAGGGAACACTGAAGCTTTCTTT. J is TRBJ1-1 and V is TRBV19; a possible D gene is TRBD1 (5 bases). This CDR3 has 15 amino acids. The V and J ends lost 4 bases and 1 base respectively, with 13 bases between them. The germline V gene has CDR1 LNHDA and CDR2 SQIVND (reference sequence).

This rearrangement joins TRBV2 to TRBJ2-5; the D gene is possibly TRBD1 (6 bases). The J call may be in error: the DNA end matches TRBJ2-7 better. This CDR3 contains 18 residues. Germline V gene lookup returns CDR1 SNHLY and CDR2 FYNNEI. Here the CDR3 DNA reads TGTGCCAGCAGGAAGCAGCCAAAGGTTGGGACAACCTCCTACGAGCAGTACTTC. It is translated as CASRKQPKVGTTSYEQYF.

The chain is built from TRBV6-1 and TRBJ1-2, with D maybe TRBD1 (5 bases). Germline V gene lookup returns CDR1 MNHNS and CDR2 SASEGT. The CDR3 has 17 amino acids. V lost 4 bases, J lost 5 bases, and 23 bases lay in between. The CDR3 coding sequence is TGTGCCAGCAGTGCTTCGAAGGGACGGGGGAAGGGGTATGGCTACACCTTC. This translates into CASSASKGRGKGYGYTF.

This chain links TRBV7-6 with TRBJ1-2, with a weak D call TRBD1 (6 bases). Looked up from germline, CDR1 is SGHVS and CDR2 is FNYEAQ. CDR3 length: 13 residues. The V and J ends lost 1 base and 5 bases respectively, with 8 bases between them. The CDR3 DNA sequence: TGTGCCAGCAGCTTAGTCCAGGGGTATGGCTACACCTTC. Residues: CASSLVQGYGYTF.

The chain uses TRBV9 and TRBJ2-5; 14 bases align to TRBD2. The CDR3 totals 17 residues. V dropped 4 bases and J dropped 4; count of bases not matched to a gene: 9. The germline V gene has CDR1 SGDLS and CDR2 YYNGEE. Written as DNA, the CDR3 is TGTGCCAGCAGCCGAACACCCGGGACTAGCGGGAGAGAGACCCAGTACTTC. This sequence encodes CASSRTPGTSGRETQYF.

V and J are TRBV18 and TRBJ1-1; 7 nucleotides align to TRBD1. This CDR3 contains 14 residues. J was trimmed by 4 bases and V by 8 bases; bases with no gene match: 10. Germline V gene data show CDR1 as KGHSH and CDR2 as LQKENI. CDR3 region: CASLRGQRGTEAFF. The CDR3 DNA sequence: TGTGCCAGCCTGCGGGGACAGAGGGGCACTGAAGCTTTCTTT.

The chain uses TRBV6-5 and TRBJ2-2; 11 nucleotides align to TRBD1. The J segment lost 6 bases and the V segment lost 10 bases, leaving 4 bases of the junction unmatched. Germline V gene lookup returns CDR1 MNHEY and CDR2 SVGAGI. This CDR3 is built from 13 residues. CDR3 amino acids: CAIGTGGPGELFF. In nucleotides, the CDR3 is TGTGCCATCGGGACAGGGGGTCCCGGGGAGCTGTTTTTT.

The chain uses TRBV28 and TRBJ2-7; D remains unclear. The CDR3 contains 14 residues. Trimming took off 4 bases at V and 0 bases at J, with 10 bases between the two ends. Germline V lookup: CDR1 MDHEN, CDR2 SYDVKM. The CDR3 DNA sequence: TGTGCCAGCAGTTCCCACAGACACTCCTACGAGCAGTACTTC. Translated: CASSSHRHSYEQYF.

In nucleotides, the CDR3 is TGTGCCATCAGTGAGAGCCAGGGGGCTGGTGGCTACACCTTC. Residues: CAISESQGAGGYTF. The chain recombines TRBV10-3 with TRBJ1-2; 8 positions match TRBD1. The germline gives CDR1 ENHRY, CDR2 SYGVKD. CDR3 length: 14 residues. With 2 bases clipped from V and 7 bases from J, the junction kept 6 bases outside the gene matches.

V usage is TRBV27 and J usage is TRBJ2-6, with D perhaps TRBD1 (6 bases). This CDR3 has 16 amino acids. Trimming left V 4 bases short and J 2 bases short, with 12 bases between. Germline CDR1 and CDR2: MNHEY and SMNVEV (reference sequence). CDR3 residues: CASSSPNRAGANVLTF. The CDR3 bases are TGTGCCAGCAGTTCCCCCAACAGGGCTGGGGCCAACGTCCTGACTTTC.